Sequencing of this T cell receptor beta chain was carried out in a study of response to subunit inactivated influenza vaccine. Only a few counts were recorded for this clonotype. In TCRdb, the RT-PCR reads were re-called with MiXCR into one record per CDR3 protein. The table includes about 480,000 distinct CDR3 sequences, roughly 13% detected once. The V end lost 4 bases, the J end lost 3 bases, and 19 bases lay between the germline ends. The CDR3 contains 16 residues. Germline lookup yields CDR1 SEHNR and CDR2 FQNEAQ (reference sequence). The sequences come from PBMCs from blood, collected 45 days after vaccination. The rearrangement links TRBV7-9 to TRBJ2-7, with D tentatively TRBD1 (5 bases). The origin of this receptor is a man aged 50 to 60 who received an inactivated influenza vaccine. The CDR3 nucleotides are TGTGCCAGCAGCTCACCCCCCCATGGGGCCCACTACGAGCAGTACTTC. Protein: CASSSPPHGAHYEQYF.